A single sample is the source of the 29 T cell receptor beta chains below, sequenced in a study of molecular identifiers for immune sequencing clone quantification. TCRdb recomputed calls from the PCR reads with MiXCR, one row per CDR3 protein. The sample yields about 640,000 distinct CDR3 sequences, 20% seen once. Input material: naive CD8+ T cells from blood, with Jurkat cell RNA spiked in. Regarding subset: FACS-sorted CD8+CD4-CCR7+CD45RA+ naive T cells. The origin of the receptors is a human donor in good health. Some libraries in this study had Jurkat cell RNA spiked in.

This clonotype was recorded only once. A much larger clone sits a single nucleotide away, making a read error possible. The rearrangement joins TRBV6-5 to TRBJ1-1, with D unresolved. Germline loops: CDR1 MNHEY, CDR2 SVGAGI. This CDR3 contains 15 residues. V was pared by 6 bases and J by 3 bases, with 17 bases between. CDR3 residues: CASRPTRSGYTEAFF. In DNA, the CDR3 is TGTGCCAGCAGACCCACAAGGTCGGGGTACACTGAAGCTTTCTTT.

This clonotype showed up many times. This chain links TRBV5-6 with TRBJ2-7; no firm D call. Germline V gives CDR1 SGHDT, CDR2 YYEEEE. V was clipped by 1 base and J by 3 bases, with 8 bases between them. CDR3 length equals 13 residues. The CDR3 nucleotides are TGTGCCAGCAGCTTGCGTGCCGACTACGAGCAGTACTTC. Protein: CASSLRADYEQYF.

This chain uses TRBV4-3 with TRBJ2-3, with 8 bases identical to TRBD2. The CDR3 is 17 residues long. Germline-derived CDR1 and CDR2 are LGHNA and YSLEER. The junction had 11 bases not matched to a gene; V was cut back by 0 bases and J by 6 bases. The CDR3 is CASSQDWINPGGDTQYF. In nucleotides, the CDR3 is TGCGCCAGCAGCCAAGATTGGATCAACCCGGGGGGGGATACGCAGTATTTT.

In regard to this clonotype: A much larger clonotype is one base distant, so this may be a read error. This chain connects TRBV30 to TRBJ2-3, with a possible D match to TRBD2 (6 bases). Germline values: CDR1 GTSNPN, CDR2 SVGIG (reference sequence). The V end lost 8 bases, the J end lost 0 bases, and 12 bases lay between the germline ends. The CDR3 spans 13 residues. The CDR3 spells CARGGTSTDTQYF. Here the CDR3 DNA reads TGTGCCCGGGGCGGGACGAGCACAGATACGCAGTATTTT.

This clonotype was recorded a few times. This rearrangement joins TRBV6-2 or TRBV6-3 to TRBJ1-2; D might be TRBD1 (5 bases). V gave up 4 bases and J gave up 4 bases, with 16 bases separating them. The V gene's germline CDR1 is MNHEY and CDR2 SVGEGT. The CDR3 sequence is 15 residues long. The CDR3 region has the DNA TGTGCCAGCAGTTCCTTTGACAGCTTGCTCTATGGCTACACCTTC. Translating it yields CASSSFDSLLYGYTF.

The rearrangement links TRBV2 to TRBJ1-5, with a possible D match to TRBD1 (5 bases). CDR1 SNHLY and CDR2 FYNNEI come from the germline V gene. Trimming cost V 1 base and J 3 bases, with 13 bases left between them. The CDR3 spans 16 residues. This CDR3 is CASSEGGTNFNQPQHF. CDR3 nucleotide sequence: TGTGCCAGCAGTGAAGGGGGGACCAATTTCAATCAGCCCCAGCATTTT.

With respect to this clonotype: A much larger clonotype is one base distant, so this may be a read error. As the CDR3 is not closed by the conserved phenylalanine or tryptophan, this likely results from a read error. The chain links TRBV20-1 to TRBJ2-3, with TRBD1 matching over 9 bases. Germline CDR1 DFQATT, CDR2 SNEGSKA (reference sequence). The CDR3 totals 17 residues. The trim removed 5 bases at V and 1 base at J, leaving 13 bases unmatched. CDR3 DNA: TGCAGTGCTGCAGGGTCGTTCTGGACAGGGGGCACAGATACGCAGTATTCT. This translates into CSAAGSFWTGGTDTQYS.

The CDR3 DNA follows: TGCGCCAGCAGCGAGTGGACAGGAAGTGAAAAACTGTTTTTT. This encodes CASSEWTGSEKLFF. The chain is built from TRBV5-1 and TRBJ1-4; 7 nucleotides agree with TRBD1. The V gene's germline CDR1 is SGHRS and CDR2 YFSETQ. The CDR3 loop spans 14 amino acids. Trimming cost V 4 bases and J 7 bases; bases outside gene matches: 7.

This clonotype has at least ten counts. The rearrangement links TRBV7-6 to TRBJ2-7; no clear D. This CDR3 is 13 amino acids long. Germline CDR1 is SGHVS and CDR2 is FNYEAQ. The V end lost 5 bases, the J end lost 3 bases, and 11 bases lay between the germline ends. The CDR3 region is CASSPSRFYEQYF. The CDR3 DNA follows: TGTGCCAGCAGCCCATCGCGGTTCTACGAGCAGTACTTC.

This clonotype was counted at least ten times. CDR3 in DNA: TGTGCCAGCAGTTACGGGGTAATTGGAGCTTTCTTT. It codes for CASSYGVIGAFF. The chain links TRBV6-6 to TRBJ1-1; D is unresolved. Germline V gives CDR1 MNHNY, CDR2 SVGAGI (reference sequence). This CDR3 contains 12 residues. Trimming took 2 bases from V and 10 from J, leaving 11 bases between them.

This clonotype was counted ten times or more. The rearrangement joins TRBV7-8 to TRBJ2-1; D is perhaps TRBD2 (6 bases). The ends were cut back, 4 bases at V and 10 bases at J, with 26 bases in the middle. Germline assignment: CDR1 SGHVS and CDR2 FQNEAQ. This CDR3 is 17 amino acids long. The CDR3, as DNA: TGTGCCAGCAGCTGGGAATCCCGGGACTCCAAGGTTGTGGAGCAGTTCTTC. It codes for CASSWESRDSKVVEQFF.

The CDR3 protein is CSVKDSTEAFF. CDR3 DNA: TGCAGCGTCAAGGACAGCACTGAAGCTTTCTTT. The V gene is TRBV29-1, the J gene TRBJ1-1; perhaps TRBD1 as D (6 bases). CDR1 and CDR2 (germline): SQVTM, ANQGSEA. The CDR3 is 11 amino acids. The V gene lost 6 bases and the J gene lost 4 bases, with 9 bases spanning the gap. Using reference TRBV29-1 and TRBJ1-1 for the parts outside the CDR3, the full variable domain is SAVISQKPSRDICQRGTSLTIQCQVDSQVTMMFWYRQQPGQSLTLIATANQGSEATYESGFVIDKFPISRPNLTFSTLTVSNMSPEDSSIYLCSVKDSTEAFFGQGTRLTVV.

Concerning this clonotype: A read error is possible here, since a much larger clone lies one base away. The DNA for the CDR3 is TGTGCTAGTGGTTTGCCACTCGGGGAGCTGTTTTTT. Amino acids: CASGLPLGELFF. The rearrangement links TRBV12-5 to TRBJ2-2; D not certain. The CDR3 runs 12 residues. Per germline, CDR1 LGHNT and CDR2 FRNRAP. Trimming pared 2 bases from V and 7 bases from J, leaving 5 bases between.

In this sample, this clonotype turned up many times. The J gene is TRBJ2-7, the V gene TRBV5-5; D not certain. CDR1 and CDR2 (germline): SGHKS, YYEKEE (reference sequence). V was cut by 0 bases and J by 7 bases, with 14 bases left in between. The CDR3 is 14 residues long. The CDR3 loop is CASSLVGRLGEQYF. For the CDR3, the DNA is TGTGCCAGCAGCTTGGTTGGCAGGTTAGGAGAGCAGTACTTC. Full variable domain (outside the CDR3, taken from reference TRBV5-5 and TRBJ2-7): DAGVTQSPTHLIKTRGQQVTLRCSPISGHKSVSWYQQVLGQGPQFIFQYYEKEERGRGNFPDRFSARQFPNYSSELNVNALLLGDSALYLCASSLVGRLGEQYFGPGTRLTVT.

This clonotype was found many times. The rearrangement joins TRBV19 to TRBJ2-7; the D gene could be TRBD1 or TRBD2 (6 bases each). The CDR3 sequence is 13 residues long. Per germline, CDR1 LNHDA and CDR2 SQIVND (reference sequence). Trimming shortened V by 7 bases and J by 2 bases, and 12 bases separated the two germline ends. The CDR3, as DNA: TGTGCCAGTACGGGGCGGGACACCTACGAGCAGTACTTC. It codes for CASTGRDTYEQYF.

This clonotype was found many times. The rearrangement joins TRBV20-1 to TRBJ1-1; D may be TRBD1 (5 bases). CDR3 length: 15 residues. Germline loops: CDR1 DFQATT, CDR2 SNEGSKA (reference sequence). V was trimmed by 0 bases and J by 3 bases, leaving 14 bases between them. In DNA, the CDR3 is TGCAGTGCTAGAGAGGCCGGGGCCGGTTACACTGAAGCTTTCTTT. This gives the protein CSAREAGAGYTEAFF.

Turning to this clonotype: Given a much more abundant clone one base away, this may be a read error. The chain uses TRBV5-1 and TRBJ1-1, with D hard to call. CDR1 and CDR2 from the germline V gene are SGHRS and YFSETQ. The CDR3 is made up of 15 amino acids. The CDR3 bases are TGCGCCAGCAGCTTGGCCGGGAACTCATTAAAAGAAGCTCTCTTT. It is translated as CASSLAGNSLKEALF. The full variable domain, its missing parts supplied by reference TRBV5-1 and TRBJ1-1, is KAGVTQTPRYLIKTRGQQVTLSCSPISGHRSVSWYQQTPGQGLQFLFEYFSETQRNKGNFPGRFSGRQFSNSRSEMNVSTLELGDSALYLCASSLAGNSLKEALFGQGTRLTVV.

This clonotype was detected many times. The V and J genes are TRBV12-3 or TRBV12-4 and TRBJ2-3, with D possibly TRBD1 on 6 matching bases. The CDR3 spans 15 residues. V was pared by 3 bases and J by 2 bases, with 12 bases between. Here the CDR3 DNA reads TGTGCCAGCAGTTTTCGGCAGGGGAACACAGATACGCAGTATTTT. Translating it yields CASSFRQGNTDTQYF.

In this sample, this clonotype turned up a few times. This chain joins TRBV6-2 or TRBV6-3 and TRBJ2-1; 9 positions match TRBD1. CDR1 and CDR2 (germline): MNHEY, SVGEGT. The CDR3 runs 18 residues. The V gene end was trimmed by 2 bases and the J gene end by 1 base; junction bases not matched to a gene: 9. In DNA, the CDR3 is TGTGCCAGCAGTTACACAACGGACAGGGGAGGTTCCTACAATGAGCAGTTCTTC. Amino acid sequence: CASSYTTDRGGSYNEQFF.

CDR3: CASSGTESVLAGWRLYGVEQFF. The CDR3 DNA sequence: TGTGCCAGCAGTGGAACAGAATCGGTACTAGCGGGGTGGCGCCTGTATGGGGTTGAGCAGTTCTTC. This chain joins TRBV2 and TRBJ2-1; 10 bases line up with TRBD2. The junction had 30 bases not matched to a gene; V was cut back by 4 bases and J by 9 bases. CDR1 and CDR2 (germline): SNHLY, FYNNEI. The CDR3 has 22 amino acids. The whole variable domain, filled in from reference TRBV2 and TRBJ2-1, reads EPEVTQTPSHQVTQMGQEVILRCVPISNHLYFYWYRQILGQKVEFLVSFYNNEISEKSEIFDDQFSVERPDGSNFTLKIRSTKLEDSAMYFCASSGTESVLAGWRLYGVEQFFGPGTRLTVL.

About this clonotype: This may arise from a read error, as a much more abundant clone is one base away. This chain connects TRBV27 to TRBJ1-2; 8 bases are a match to TRBD1. Germline CDR1 is MNHEY and CDR2 is SMNVEV (reference sequence). The CDR3 covers 15 residues. With 7 bases clipped from V and 7 bases from J, the junction kept 14 bases outside the gene matches. The CDR3 DNA reads TGTGCCAGCAATCCCCTAATTTCAGGGGGCAGTGGCTACACCTTC. Translated, it gives CASNPLISGGSGYTF.

This clonotype was observed many times. CDR3 region: CASSSPGQIETQYF. CDR3 coding DNA: TGTGCCAGCAGCTCCCCGGGACAGATAGAGACCCAGTACTTC. The chain combines TRBV7-9 with TRBJ2-5, with TRBD1 identical over 7 bases. The germline CDR1 and CDR2 sequences are SEHNR and FQNEAQ (reference sequence). This CDR3 is built from 14 residues. V lost 4 bases to trimming and J lost 4 bases; unmatched junction nucleotides: 6.

There are many counts of this clonotype. V is TRBV7-2 and J is TRBJ2-7, with D possibly TRBD2 on 6 matching bases. Germline V CDR1 and CDR2: SGHTA, FQGNSA. The CDR3 length is 15 residues. Trimming removed 2 bases at V and 5 bases at J, with 16 bases between. The CDR3 reads CASSLMEGTLHEQYF. As DNA, the CDR3 is TGTGCCAGCAGCTTAATGGAGGGAACGTTGCACGAGCAGTACTTC.

A remark on this clonotype: Given a much more abundant clone one base away, this may be a read error. The chain couples TRBV4-3 to TRBJ2-7; D is uncertain. CDR1 and CDR2 from the germline V gene are LGHNA and YSLEER. The CDR3 contains 15 residues. Here the CDR3 DNA reads TGCGCCAGCAGCCAAGATAGGCAAGTGACCTACGGGCAGTACTTC. Its protein is CASSQDRQVTYGQYF.

This clonotype has ten or more counts. The chain combines TRBV15 with TRBJ2-3, with no clear D. The V end lost 0 bases, the J end lost 2 bases, and 6 bases lay between the germline ends. Germline V CDR1 and CDR2: LNHNV, YYDKDF (reference sequence). This CDR3 has 14 residues. CDR3 region: CATSRDSDTDTQYF. The CDR3 bases are TGTGCCACCAGCAGAGACTCCGACACAGATACGCAGTATTTT.

This clonotype was seen many times. The CDR3 sequence is CATSDPNSASTDTQYF. The CDR3 nucleotides read TGTGCCACCAGTGACCCGAACAGTGCTAGCACAGATACGCAGTATTTT. The rearrangement links TRBV24-1 to TRBJ2-3; D gene unclear. This CDR3 is 16 amino acids long. Germline CDR1 and CDR2: KGHDR and SFDVKD. V dropped 4 bases and J dropped 0 bases, with 13 bases sitting between them.

This clonotype was picked up many times. The V call is TRBV4-3, the J call TRBJ2-2; 7 bases line up with TRBD2. The CDR3 sequence is 18 residues long. Germline assignment: CDR1 LGHNA and CDR2 YSLEER. V gave up 0 bases and J gave up 5 bases; unmatched junction bases: 12. Here the CDR3 reads CASSQDRSSGAGTGELFF. In DNA, the CDR3 is TGCGCCAGCAGCCAAGATCGCTCATCGGGAGCGGGAACCGGGGAGCTGTTTTTT.

This clonotype turned up a few times. The rearrangement joins TRBV27 to TRBJ2-5, with a possible D match to TRBD2 (6 bases). The CDR3 runs 14 residues. CDR1 is MNHEY and CDR2 is SMNVEV in the germline V gene (reference sequence). Deletions cut 7 bases from V and 3 bases from J, with 15 bases between. The chain's CDR3 is CASNPAGSKETQYF. CDR3 in DNA: TGTGCCAGCAACCCGGCCGGGAGCAAAGAGACCCAGTACTTC.

This clonotype was observed a few times. V and J are TRBV6-5 and TRBJ2-1, with D unclear. Trimming took 0 bases from V and 8 from J, leaving 5 bases between them. This CDR3 has 12 residues. The germline CDR1 and CDR2 sequences are MNHEY and SVGAGI. CDR3 coding DNA: TGTGCCAGCAGTTACTCTTCCGATGAGCAGTTCTTC. As protein: CASSYSSDEQFF.